This T cell receptor (beta chain) was recorded in a study of OX40 agonist ivuxolimab in advanced cancers. On this clone itself: Its specificity is not known.

No patient had autoimmune disease or received systemic immunosuppression. Method: immunoSEQ multiplex PCR; TCRdb's copy keeps in-frame clones and lacks some. The data contain 65,000 to 80,000 clones, about nine tenths of them singletons. General observations from the study: At doses 0.1 to 3.0 mg/kg, CD4+ and CD8+ clones expanded. Among T cells, CD8+ cells averaged more expanded clones than CD4+ cells. Expansion of clones was among the lowest in partial responders at 0.1-3.0 mg/kg.

The clonotype was recovered from an adult with an advanced solid tumor such as melanoma, head and neck, liver or kidney cancer. The sample in question was CD4+ or CD8+ T cells sorted from blood, obtained in a trial of the OX40 agonist ivuxolimab.

CDR3 sequence: CASNSRSGTRYTGELFF. The CDR3 region has the DNA TGTGCCAGCAACTCGAGATCGGGGACGCGTTACACCGGGGAGCTGTTTTTT. The chain is built from TRBV16 and TRBJ2-2; D is tentatively TRBD1 or TRBD2 (5 bases each). V was cut by 7 bases and J by 3 bases, with 21 bases left in between. The germline V gene encodes CDR1 KGHSY and CDR2 FQNENV. The CDR3 consists of 17 residues.